The rows below give T cell receptor beta chains drawn from one sample of a study of OX40 agonist ivuxolimab in advanced cancers. Here immunoSEQ multiplex PCR was the method, and the copy in TCRdb shows in-frame clones only, minus some. The top ten clones hold 9.5% to 10% of a sample with 70,000 to 95,000 clones, approximately 94% of them seen once. The specimen comprised CD4+ or CD8+ T cells sorted from blood, sampled in a trial of the OX40 agonist ivuxolimab. The receptors originated from an adult with an advanced solid tumor such as melanoma, head and neck, liver or kidney cancer. Each CDR3 is given with its conserved first and last residue. A D gene is named only where the DNA matches it firmly. Rows give clone size only sometimes, using once, few, many, or a class for an expanded clone.

NA,15,TRBJ2-1,TRBV28,TRBD2,TGTGCCAGCAGTCTAGTAGCGGGAGTGGGCAATGAGCAGTTCTTC,CASSLVAGVGNEQFF
NA,15,TRBJ1-5,TRBV2,NA,TGTGCCAGCAGTGAATGGGGGACGGACAATCAGCCCCAGCATTTT,CASSEWGTDNQPQHF
NA,13,TRBJ2-7,TRBV19,TRBD1,TGTGCCAGTAGTAGGGCAGGGGGCTACGAGCAGTACTTC,CASSRAGGYEQYF
NA,16,TRBJ2-3,TRBV28,TRBD2,TGTGCCAGCAGTCCGATGACTAGCGGTCACACAGATACGCAGTATTTT,CASSPMTSGHTDTQYF
once,16,TRBJ2-7,TRBV7-9,TRBD1,TGTGCCAGCAGCTTCGCCCCGGACAGGAGCTCCTACGAGCAGTACTTC,CASSFAPDRSSYEQYF
NA,14,TRBJ2-7,TRBV5-1,TRBD2,TGCGCCAGCAGCTTGGAGACTAGCGGTTACGAGCAGTACTTC,CASSLETSGYEQYF
NA,13,TRBJ1-1,TRBV19,NA,TGTGCCAGTAGTATTGTGTCGAACACTGAAGCTTTCTTT,CASSIVSNTEAFF
NA,18,TRBJ2-1,TRBV15,NA,TGTGCCACCAGCAGGGGAGCGGGTTTATTGAGCTCCTACAATGAGCAGTTCTTC,CATSRGAGLLSSYNEQFF
NA,15,TRBJ2-5,TRBV28,NA,TGTGCCAGCAGCTTGAGGGACTTGTACCAAGAGACCCAGTACTTC,CASSLRDLYQETQYF
NA,15,TRBJ2-1,TRBV7-9,TRBD2,TGTGCCAGCAGCTATACTAGCGGGAACCCCAATGAGCAGTTCTTC,CASSYTSGNPNEQFF
NA,15,TRBJ2-7,TRBV15,TRBD1,TGTGCCACCAGCAGTCACAGGGGGGAGGACTACGAGCAGTACTTC,CATSSHRGEDYEQYF
NA,14,TRBJ2-1,TRBV2,TRBD2,TGTGCCAGCAGTGAAGCCCCGGCGGGAGGCGAGCAGTTCTTC,CASSEAPAGGEQFF
NA,12,TRBJ2-5,TRBV7-9,TRBD2,TGTGCCAGCAGCCGGGGGGGAGAGACCCAGTACTTC,CASSRGGETQYF
NA,16,TRBJ2-2,TRBV19,TRBD1,TGTGCCAGTAGTATAGATTGGACAGGGCCCACCGGGGAGCTGTTTTTT,CASSIDWTGPTGELFF
once,16,TRBJ2-5,TRBV28,NA,TGTGCCAGCAGTTCCCCTCCTCTGGGGATCCAAGAGACCCAGTACTTC,CASSSPPLGIQETQYF
once,15,TRBJ2-3,TRBV5-4,TRBD1,TGTGCCAGCAGCCTTGGGGACAGGGGATGGGATACGCAGTATTTT,CASSLGDRGWDTQYF
NA,12,TRBJ2-7,TRBV30,NA,TGTGCCTGGACCTCCGGGGCCTACGAGCAGTACTTC,CAWTSGAYEQYF
few,14,TRBJ1-4,TRBV5-3,TRBD1,TGTGCCAGAACTCACAGGGGGCTTGGGGAAAAACTGTTTTTT,CARTHRGLGEKLFF
NA,13,TRBJ2-7,TRBV5-1,NA,TGCGCCAGCAGCTTGCCCTCCAGGGACGAGCAGTACTTC,CASSLPSRDEQYF
NA,14,TRBJ2-7,TRBV5-1,TRBD2,TGCGCCAGCAGCTTGTTTAGCGGGGGGGTCGAGCAGTACTTC,CASSLFSGGVEQYF
NA,13,TRBJ1-1,TRBV5-6,NA,TGTGCCAGCAGCTTCGACAGGCCTCAAGAAGCTTTCTTT,CASSFDRPQEAFF
NA,15,TRBJ2-7,TRBV6-1,TRBD2,TGTGCCAGCAGTGGTGGACTAGCGGTTTCCTACGAGCAGTACTTC,CASSGGLAVSYEQYF
NA,14,TRBJ2-7,TRBV19,TRBD1,TGTGCCAGTAGTATCCGGGACAGCTCCTACGAGCAGTACTTC,CASSIRDSSYEQYF
NA,15,TRBJ1-5,TRBV15,TRBD1,TGTGCCACCAGCTCCCGGGACAGCTACAATCAGCCCCAGCATTTT,CATSSRDSYNQPQHF
NA,16,TRBJ2-7,TRBV28,NA,TGTGCCAGCAGTTCGGGCGATGGGGGGCTACCCTACGAGCAGTACTTC,CASSSGDGGLPYEQYF
NA,14,TRBJ2-3,TRBV6-1,TRBD1,TGTGCCAGCAACACGGGACAGGGGGCAGATACGCAGTATTTT,CASNTGQGADTQYF
NA,14,TRBJ2-7,TRBV29-1,NA,TGCAGCGTTGAAGCGGGGTCGTACTCCTACGAGCAGTACTTC,CSVEAGSYSYEQYF
NA,16,TRBJ2-7,TRBV28,TRBD2,TGTGCCAGCAGTCTCCTAGCGGGGGCTACCCTATACGAGCAGTACTTC,CASSLLAGATLYEQYF
NA,14,TRBJ1-1,TRBV6-5,NA,TGTGCCAGCGGATCCCAGGGTTATGACACTGAAGCTTTCTTT,CASGSQGYDTEAFF
NA,16,TRBJ2-1,TRBV5-6,TRBD2,TGTGCCAGCAGCCTTAGCGGGAGAGGAGGAGGCAATGAGCAGTTCTTC,CASSLSGRGGGNEQFF
NA,16,TRBJ1-2,TRBV10-1,NA,TGCGCCAGCAGTGAGTCGACAGGAAGCGAACGCTATGGCTACACCTTC,CASSESTGSERYGYTF
NA,20,TRBJ2-5,TRBV4-2,TRBD2,TGTGCCAGCAGCCCCCCGGTGGGGCTAGCGGGAGGCTCACTCCAAGAGACCCAGTACTTC,CASSPPVGLAGGSLQETQYF
NA,20,TRBJ1-4,TRBV28,NA,TGTGCCAGCAGTTTAGGGGCCGGCGTTGGAGGGGGGGCTCCTAATGAAAAACTGTTTTTT,CASSLGAGVGGGAPNEKLFF
NA,18,TRBJ1-3,TRBV28,TRBD1,TGTGCCAGCAACCTCTCCGCGGGACAGACTTTGTCTGGAAACACCATATATTTT,CASNLSAGQTLSGNTIYF
NA,15,TRBJ2-1,TRBV7-2,TRBD1,TGTGCCAGCAGCCCGGGACAGGGGGCAATGAATGAGCAGTTCTTC,CASSPGQGAMNEQFF
NA,17,TRBJ2-7,TRBV7-9,TRBD2,TGTGCCAGCAGCTCTACTCAGACTAGCGGGAGGGCCTACGAGCAGTACTTC,CASSSTQTSGRAYEQYF
NA,13,TRBJ1-5,TRBV5-6,NA,TGTGCCAGCAGCCCGGGGGTAAATCAGCCCCAGCATTTT,CASSPGVNQPQHF
NA,13,TRBJ2-1,TRBV12-5,NA,TGTGCTAGTGGTTTGGTAAATTACAATGAGCAGTTCTTC,CASGLVNYNEQFF
NA,14,TRBJ2-7,TRBV5-4,TRBD2,TGTGCCAGCAGCTTTGGGACTACCTCCTACGAGCAGTACTTC,CASSFGTTSYEQYF
NA,15,TRBJ1-5,TRBV5-6,TRBD1,TGTGCCAGCAGCCGAGGACAGGGGGCCTTTCAGCCCCAGCATTTT,CASSRGQGAFQPQHF
once,14,TRBJ1-1,TRBV19,TRBD1,TGTGCCAGTAGTCTGGAACAGGGGTACACTGAAGCTTTCTTT,CASSLEQGYTEAFF